This T cell receptor (beta chain) was sequenced in a study of beta chain features in type 1 diabetes. Study-wide findings and caveats: Type 1 diabetes patients had moderately but significantly shorter TCRB CDR3s in all four CD4+ subsets.

The CDR3 contains 13 residues. Germline CDR1 is ENHRY and CDR2 is SYGVKD. V was trimmed by 9 bases and J by 1 base, leaving 12 bases between them. This clone was picked up a small number of times. Its antigen is not known. Reverse transcription of all isolated RNA meant that expressed TCRB transcripts were sequenced. Using immunoSEQ multiplex PCR, the repertoire was profiled, and TCRdb retains in-frame clones only, with some absent. The sample lists about 180,000 clones, 7.5% to 8.5% seen once, with 0.5% in the top ten. The sequencing input was central memory CD4+ T cells from blood. The rearrangement uses TRBV10-3 and TRBJ1-1; D gene ambiguous. This receptor was identified in a man aged 18 to 30 with type 1 diabetes. CDR3 DNA sequence: TGTGCCATTTCGGTGACATCGAACACTGAAGCTTTCTTT. Amino acids: CAISVTSNTEAFF.